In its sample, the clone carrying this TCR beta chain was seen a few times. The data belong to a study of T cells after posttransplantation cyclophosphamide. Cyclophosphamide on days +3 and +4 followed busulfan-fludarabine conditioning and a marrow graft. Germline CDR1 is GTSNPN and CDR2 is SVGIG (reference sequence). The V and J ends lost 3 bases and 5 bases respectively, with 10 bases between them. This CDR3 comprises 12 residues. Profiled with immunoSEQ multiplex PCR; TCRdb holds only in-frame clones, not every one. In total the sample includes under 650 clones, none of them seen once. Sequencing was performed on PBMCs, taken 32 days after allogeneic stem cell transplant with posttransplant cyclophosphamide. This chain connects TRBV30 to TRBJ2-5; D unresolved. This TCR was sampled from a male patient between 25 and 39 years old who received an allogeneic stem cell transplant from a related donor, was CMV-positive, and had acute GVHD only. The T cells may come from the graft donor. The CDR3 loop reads CAWRGPGETQYF. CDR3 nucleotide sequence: TGTGCCTGGAGAGGGCCTGGGGAGACCCAGTACTTC. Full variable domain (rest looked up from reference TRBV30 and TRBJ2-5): SQTIHQWPATLVQPVGSPLSLECTVEGTSNPNLYWYRQAAGRGLQLLFYSVGIGQISSEVPQNLSASRPQDRQFILSSKKLLLSDSGFYLCAWRGPGETQYFGPGTRLLVL.